These 15 T cell receptor beta chains came from one sample sequenced in a study of persistence of HIV-infected CD4 T cells. The libraries were made with immunoSEQ version 4 in survey mode. TCRdb's copy holds only in-frame clones and misses some; the assay was immunoSEQ multiplex PCR. The data show 35,000 to 50,000 clones, roughly 90% seen once. Cells were stimulated nonspecifically with anti-CD3/anti-CD28 magnetic beads. CD4+ T cells upregulating both CD40 ligand and CD69 were sorted as responding cells. These receptors lack a known antigen. The sample here was CD4+ T cells sorted from PBMCs after approximately 19-hour stimulation, taken from a patient who received antiretroviral therapy. These receptors all stem from an adult man with HIV who was CMV-seropositive.

The chain combines TRBV20-1 with TRBJ2-7; D gene unclear. This CDR3 spans 11 amino acids. V shed 3 bases and J shed 6 bases, with 9 bases lying between them. Germline V lookup: CDR1 DFQATT, CDR2 SNEGSKA (reference sequence). CDR3 sequence reads: CSASSGSEQYF. Written as DNA, the CDR3 is TGCAGTGCTAGCTCTGGGTCCGAGCAGTACTTC.

The rearrangement links TRBV5-1 to TRBJ1-1; possible D gene TRBD1, 6 bases. Germline V CDR1 and CDR2: SGHRS, YFSETQ. This CDR3 is built from 13 residues. V was trimmed by 3 bases and J by 3 bases, leaving 9 bases between them. Written as DNA, the CDR3 is TGCGCCAGCAGCTGGACAGCAGACACTGAAGCTTTCTTT. Protein sequence: CASSWTADTEAFF. Full variable domain (outside the CDR3, taken from reference TRBV5-1 and TRBJ1-1): KAGVTQTPRYLIKTRGQQVTLSCSPISGHRSVSWYQQTPGQGLQFLFEYFSETQRNKGNFPGRFSGRQFSNSRSEMNVSTLELGDSALYLCASSWTADTEAFFGQGTRLTVV.

V usage is TRBV29-1 and J usage is TRBJ1-2, with 7 bases lining up with TRBD1. Trimming cost V 1 base and J 3 bases; bases outside gene matches: 8. Germline V gene sequence: CDR1 SQVTM, CDR2 ANQGSEA. This CDR3 region has 15 residues. For the CDR3, the DNA is TGCAGCGTTGAAGCTACGCAAGGGACAGACTATGGCTACACCTTC. Translated, it gives CSVEATQGTDYGYTF.

The J gene is TRBJ1-1, the V gene TRBV11-2, with 9 bases aligning to TRBD1. This CDR3 has 14 amino acids. In germline, CDR1 is SGHAT, CDR2 FQNNGV. The ends lost 1 base at V and 7 bases at J; junction bases unmatched: 4. The DNA of the CDR3 is TGTGCCAGCAGCTTAGGGCGACAGGGGGGTGAAGCTTTCTTT. Its protein product is CASSLGRQGGEAFF.

The gene calls are TRBV7-3 and TRBJ1-1, with 8 bases aligning to TRBD1. The CDR3 is made up of 14 amino acids. V gave up 5 bases and J gave up 5 bases; unmatched junction bases: 7. Per the germline V gene, CDR1 is SGHTA and CDR2 is FQGTGA. CDR3 bases: TGTGCCAGCAGCCCCAGGGGGCAGGAGACTGAAGCTTTCTTT. Its translation: CASSPRGQETEAFF. The whole variable domain, remainder taken from reference TRBV7-3 and TRBJ1-1, is GAGVSQTPSNKVTEKGKYVELRCDPISGHTALYWYRQSLGQGPEFLIYFQGTGAADDSGLPNDRFFAVRPEGSVSTLKIQRTERGDSAVYLCASSPRGQETEAFFGQGTRLTVV.

The chain links TRBV9 to TRBJ1-1; D not certain. CDR1 and CDR2 (germline): SGDLS, YYNGEE. Deletions cut 0 bases from V and 3 bases from J, with 9 bases between. There are 14 residues in the CDR3. The DNA of the CDR3 is TGTGCCAGCAGCGTAGGGGTCCTAGACACTGAAGCTTTCTTT. Protein product: CASSVGVLDTEAFF.

This chain connects TRBV18 to TRBJ1-5; TRBD1 matches 8 bases. Losses at the gene ends were 8 bases for V and 3 bases for J; bases not matched to a gene: 6. The germline CDR1 and CDR2 sequences are KGHSH and LQKENI. The CDR3 contains 14 residues. The CDR3 here is CASTQGAHNQPQHF. In DNA form, the CDR3 reads TGTGCCAGCACCCAGGGGGCCCACAATCAGCCCCAGCATTTT.

This chain links TRBV10-3 with TRBJ1-1; no firm D call. With 3 bases removed from V and 3 bases from J, the gap between germline ends came to 11 bases. The CDR3 is 14 amino acids. The germline V gene has CDR1 ENHRY and CDR2 SYGVKD. Here the CDR3 reads CAISDRDKHTEAFF. The CDR3 region has the DNA TGTGCCATCAGTGACCGCGACAAGCACACTGAAGCTTTCTTT.

This rearrangement joins TRBV25-1 to TRBJ1-4; TRBD1 agrees at 7 bases. This CDR3 is built from 13 residues. After removal of 7 bases from V and 8 bases from J, the junction contained 7 bases not matched to a gene. Germline lookup yields CDR1 MGHDK and CDR2 SYGVNS. The CDR3 nucleotides are TGTGCCAGCACTCCAGGGGGTTCCGAAAAACTGTTTTTT. The encoded protein is CASTPGGSEKLFF.

The chain carries TRBV5-8 and TRBJ1-4; D gene ambiguous. CDR1 is SGHTS and CDR2 is YDEGEE in the germline V gene. The germline V and J ends were trimmed by 0 bases and 7 bases, with 7 bases remaining between them. This CDR3 spans 13 amino acids. The CDR3 protein is CASSLVGGEKLFF. CDR3 bases: TGTGCCAGCAGCTTGGTGGGTGGTGAAAAACTGTTTTTT.

Remarks on this clone: Different DNA sequences within this sample yield the same CDR3. The chain recombines TRBV19 with TRBJ2-1, with 14 bases aligning to TRBD2. Trimming removed 1 base from V and 2 bases from J; junction bases left unmatched: 1. The CDR3 runs to 17 residues. Germline V CDR1 and CDR2: LNHDA, SQIVND (reference sequence). The chain's CDR3 is CASSIGTSGGPYNEQFF. In nucleotides, the CDR3 is TGTGCCAGTAGTATAGGGACTAGCGGGGGGCCCTACAATGAGCAGTTCTTC.

This chain joins TRBV28 and TRBJ1-1; TRBD1 matches at 12 bases. This CDR3 is built from 16 residues. Per the germline V gene, CDR1 is MDHEN and CDR2 is SYDVKM. Trimming removed 2 bases from V and 5 bases from J; junction bases left unmatched: 6. CDR3: CASSLRDRGRRTEAFF. The DNA for the CDR3 is TGTGCCAGCAGTTTAAGGGACAGGGGGCGTCGGACTGAAGCTTTCTTT.

The chain has TRBV9 and TRBJ1-6, with 8 bases identical to TRBD1. Germline V gene data show CDR1 as SGDLS and CDR2 as YYNGEE. This CDR3 region has 15 residues. V trimming: 3 bases; J trimming: 4 bases; junction bases outside the gene matches: 3. In DNA, the CDR3 is TGTGCCAGCAGCGCACGGACAGGGTATAATTCACCCCTCCACTTT. Protein sequence: CASSARTGYNSPLHF.

V gene TRBV28 combines with J gene TRBJ2-6; possibly TRBD2 for D (5 bases). The CDR3 contains 15 residues. V shed 7 bases and J shed 0 bases, with 10 bases lying between them. CDR1 MDHEN and CDR2 SYDVKM come from the germline V gene. The CDR3 spells CASTRDNSGANVLTF. The DNA for the CDR3 is TGTGCCAGCACCCGGGATAACTCTGGGGCCAACGTCCTGACTTTC.

The chain carries TRBV6-1 and TRBJ1-2; TRBD1 agrees at 7 bases. The CDR3 totals 14 residues. From germline, CDR1 is MNHNS and CDR2 SASEGT. The V gene end was trimmed by 1 base and the J gene end by 8 bases; junction bases not matched to a gene: 7. The CDR3: CASSEGRWTGGYTF. DNA for the CDR3: TGTGCCAGCAGTGAAGGGCGGTGGACAGGCGGCTACACCTTC.